This T cell receptor (beta chain) was captured in a study of T cells in Graves' hyperthyroidism and ophthalmopathy. Study findings and constraints: By a 13 V-J model, ophthalmopathy was set apart from stable hyperthyroidism.

Worth noting for this clonotype: What it binds is unknown.

From RNA transcripts, TCR beta CDR3 regions were amplified. HTBI primers were employed in a first-round RT-PCR of the TCR CDR3. MiXCR, applied by TCRdb to the multiplex PCR reads, yields one record per CDR3 protein. The data hold about 380,000 distinct CDR3 sequences, with roughly 14% observed a single time. Trimming took 0 bases from V and 4 from J; bases not matched to a gene: 9. The CDR3 contains 17 residues. Germline CDR1 reads MGHRA; CDR2 reads YSYEKL. The study included ophthalmopathy patients with Clinical Activity Score at least 3, NOSPECS grade at least 4 and duration under 3 months. The V gene is TRBV4-1, the J gene TRBJ2-3; 8 bases are a match to TRBD2. Sequenced material: blood. The TCR originated in a woman between 25 and 40 years old with Graves' ophthalmopathy. CDR3 in DNA: TGCGCCAGCAGCCAAGACGGGGGGGCCGGTGGTTCAGATACGCAGTATTTT. Protein sequence: CASSQDGGAGGSDTQYF.